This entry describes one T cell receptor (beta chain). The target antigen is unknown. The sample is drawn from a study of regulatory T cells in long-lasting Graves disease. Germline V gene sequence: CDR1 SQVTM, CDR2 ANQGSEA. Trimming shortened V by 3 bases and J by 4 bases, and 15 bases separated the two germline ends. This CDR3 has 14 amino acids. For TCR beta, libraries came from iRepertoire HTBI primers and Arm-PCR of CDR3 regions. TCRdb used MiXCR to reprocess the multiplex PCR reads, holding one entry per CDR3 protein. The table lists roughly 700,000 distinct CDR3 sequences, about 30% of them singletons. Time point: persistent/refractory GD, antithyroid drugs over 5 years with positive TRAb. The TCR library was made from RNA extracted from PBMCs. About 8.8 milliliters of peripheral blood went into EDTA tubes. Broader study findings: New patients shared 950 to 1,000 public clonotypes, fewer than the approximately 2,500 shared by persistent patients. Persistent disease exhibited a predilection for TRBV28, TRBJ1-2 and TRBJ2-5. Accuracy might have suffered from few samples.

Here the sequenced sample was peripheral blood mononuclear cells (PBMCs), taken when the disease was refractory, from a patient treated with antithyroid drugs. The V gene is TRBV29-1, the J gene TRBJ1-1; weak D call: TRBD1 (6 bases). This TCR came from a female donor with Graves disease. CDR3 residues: CSVEPQGIGTEAFF. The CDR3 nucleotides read TGCAGCGTTGAGCCACAGGGAATTGGCACTGAAGCTTTCTTT.